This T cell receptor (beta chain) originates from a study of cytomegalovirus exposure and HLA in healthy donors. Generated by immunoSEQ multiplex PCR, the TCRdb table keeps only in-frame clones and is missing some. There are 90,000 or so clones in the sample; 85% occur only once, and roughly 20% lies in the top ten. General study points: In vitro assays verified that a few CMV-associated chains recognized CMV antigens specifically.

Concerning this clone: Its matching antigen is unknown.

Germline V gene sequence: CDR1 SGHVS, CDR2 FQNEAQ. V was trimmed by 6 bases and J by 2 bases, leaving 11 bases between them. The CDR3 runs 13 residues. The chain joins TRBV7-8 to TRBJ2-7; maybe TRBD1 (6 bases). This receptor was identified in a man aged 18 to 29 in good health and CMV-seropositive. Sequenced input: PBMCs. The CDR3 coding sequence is TGTGCCAGCAGGATACAGGGCACCTACGAGCAGTACTTC. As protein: CASRIQGTYEQYF.